This TCR beta chain was observed in a study of blood T cell repertoires in COVID-19. Study at large: The samples span acute and convalescent COVID-19 from the United States, Italy and Spain.

In the authors' methods: Estimation of nucleated cell counts was performed using reference gene primer amplification. The assay was immunoSEQ multiplex PCR, and TCRdb's table has in-frame clones only and misses some. V and J calls and clone size are given by that table; D and trimming were obtained from the DNA. The data show some 200,000 clones, around four fifths seen once. The sequence came from a man aged 25 to 45 with active or convalescent COVID-19. Sequencing was carried out using peripheral blood.

CDR3 nucleotides: TGTGCCAGCAGCCAAACCCGTAGCGGGGGGCAAGAGACCCAGTACTTC. It yields the protein CASSQTRSGGQETQYF. The chain links TRBV3-1 (or the pseudogene TRBV3-2) to TRBJ2-5, with TRBD2 identical over 10 bases. V was pared by 2 bases and J by 2 bases, with 5 bases of the junction left unmatched. The germline V gene encodes CDR1 LGHDT and CDR2 YNNKEL (reference sequence). CDR3 length equals 16 residues.